This TCR beta chain was sequenced for a study of PD-L1 blockade in urothelial cancer. V was pared by 6 bases and J by 3 bases, with 10 bases of the junction left unmatched. The CDR3 runs to 15 residues. Germline CDR1 is SEHNR and CDR2 is FQNEAQ (reference sequence). The method was immunoSEQ multiplex PCR; TCRdb's version includes in-frame clones alone and lacks a portion of them. The table lists 50,000 to 65,000 clones, under 90% of them singletons. The rearrangement joins TRBV7-9 to TRBJ2-5; 7 nucleotides agree with TRBD1. This clonotype was sampled from a man between 40 and 49 years old with urothelial cancer. The sample consisted of PBMCs, taken around atezolizumab (anti-PD-L1) treatment. In nucleotides, the CDR3 is TGTGCCAGCAGTTCGGACAGGCTGATCGAAGAGACCCAGTACTTC. Amino acid sequence: CASSSDRLIEETQYF.